A single T cell receptor (beta chain) is shown here with its context. The antigen is not known. The germline gives CDR1 LNHNV, CDR2 YYDKDF (reference sequence). Trimming pared 2 bases from V and 2 bases from J, leaving 17 bases between. CDR3 length equals 17 residues. In TCRdb, the RT-PCR reads were re-called with MiXCR into one record per CDR3 protein. Of about 530,000 distinct CDR3 sequences detected, 13% appear once; the ten largest clones hold around 13%. These data belong to a study of response to subunit inactivated influenza vaccine. Overall study results and limits: Each seasonal influenza vaccination, the authors suggested, recruits few new T cells.

The chain links TRBV15 to TRBJ2-3; possibly TRBD1 or TRBD2 for D (6 bases each). The clonotype originates from a man in his forties or fifties who received an inactivated influenza vaccine. The sample was PBMCs from blood, taken about 6 weeks after vaccination. CDR3 amino acids: CATSRTRGRDLTDTQYF. The DNA for the CDR3 is TGTGCCACCAGCAGAACCCGGGGGCGGGATCTCACAGATACGCAGTATTTT. The whole variable domain, filled in from reference TRBV15 and TRBJ2-3, reads DAMVIQNPRYQVTQFGKPVTLSCSQTLNHNVMYWYQQKSSQAPKLLFHYYDKDFNNEADTPDNFQSRRPNTSFCFLDIRSPGLGDTAMYLCATSRTRGRDLTDTQYFGPGTRLTVL.